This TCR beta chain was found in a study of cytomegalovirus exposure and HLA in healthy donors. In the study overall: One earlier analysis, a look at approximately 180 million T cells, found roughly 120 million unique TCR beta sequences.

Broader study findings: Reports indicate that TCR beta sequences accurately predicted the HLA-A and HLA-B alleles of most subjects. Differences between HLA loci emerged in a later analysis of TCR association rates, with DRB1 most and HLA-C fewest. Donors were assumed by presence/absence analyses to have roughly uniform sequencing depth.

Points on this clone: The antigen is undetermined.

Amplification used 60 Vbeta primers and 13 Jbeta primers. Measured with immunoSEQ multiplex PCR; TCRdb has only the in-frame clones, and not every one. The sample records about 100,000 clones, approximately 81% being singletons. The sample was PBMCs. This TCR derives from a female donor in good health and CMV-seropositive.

CDR3 in amino acids: CASSLGPTGLEQYF. CDR3 sequence (DNA): TGTGCCAGCAGCTTAGGTCCGACAGGTTTGGAGCAGTACTTC. V is TRBV7-8 and J is TRBJ2-7, with D tentatively TRBD1 (6 bases). V was pared by 1 base and J by 7 bases, with 14 bases between. The CDR3 is 14 residues long. Germline CDR1 and CDR2: SGHVS and FQNEAQ.